These 28 T cell receptor beta chains were sequenced from one sample in a study of T cell responses to AZD1222 COVID-19 vaccine. Produced via immunoSEQ multiplex PCR; TCRdb's table is partial and in-frame only. The sample has about 180,000 clones, 70% to 90% seen once. This specimen was peripheral blood, taken 28 days after the second dose of the MenACWY control vaccine. Receptors were obtained from an adult who received the MenACWY meningococcal vaccine as a control.

This clone was seen more than once but under ten times. The chain links TRBV7-2 to TRBJ1-3, with a weak D call TRBD1 (6 bases). V was pared by 5 bases and J by 0 bases, with 14 bases between. The CDR3 runs to 16 residues. Germline values: CDR1 SGHTA, CDR2 FQGNSA. The CDR3 bases are TGTGCCAGCAGCGAGACCGGGACAATCTCTGGAAACACCATATATTTT. Its translation: CASSETGTISGNTIYF.

The V call is TRBV30, the J call TRBJ2-1; D is unclear. Per the germline V gene, CDR1 is GTSNPN and CDR2 is SVGIG (reference sequence). V gave up 1 base and J gave up 6 bases, with 13 bases separating them. This CDR3 comprises 14 residues. CDR3 in DNA: TGTGCCTGGAGTGCCTCAGCGTGGGGCAATGAGCAGTTCTTC. The encoded protein is CAWSASAWGNEQFF.

The genes are TRBV29-1 and TRBJ1-5; no clear D. Germline V CDR1 and CDR2: SQVTM, ANQGSEA. The CDR3 length is 11 residues. Trimming removed 4 bases from V and 2 bases from J, with 3 bases in between. CDR3 DNA: TGCAGCGTTGGGGGCAATCAGCCCCAGCATTTT. Amino acids: CSVGGNQPQHF.

J is TRBJ2-7 and V is TRBV13; 7 bases align to TRBD1. With V trimmed by 10 bases and J by 6 bases, 15 bases remained unmatched. Per the germline V gene, CDR1 is PRHDT and CDR2 is FYEKMQ (reference sequence). CDR3 size: 14 residues. CDR3 region: CATAWGRGLGEQYF. The CDR3 DNA reads as TGTGCCACTGCCTGGGGCAGGGGGTTGGGCGAGCAGTACTTC.

The chain couples TRBV5-6 to TRBJ2-1; TRBD1 matches 8 bases. The CDR3 totals 15 residues. Germline CDR1 SGHDT, CDR2 YYEEEE. The junction had 6 bases not matched to a gene; V was cut back by 1 base and J by 6 bases. Written as DNA, the CDR3 is TGTGCCAGCAGCTTGCAGGGGGCGGTAGCCAATGAGCAGTTCTTC. Translation: CASSLQGAVANEQFF.

In regard to this clone: This same CDR3 is encoded by further DNA sequences in the sample. The chain combines TRBV7-9 with TRBJ2-1; no definite D call. CDR1 SEHNR and CDR2 FQNEAQ come from the germline V gene (reference sequence). V was pared by 0 bases and J by 0 bases, with 9 bases between. The CDR3 sequence is 16 residues long. Here the CDR3 reads CASSLAGGASYNEQFF. CDR3 DNA: TGTGCCAGCAGCTTAGCGGGCGGAGCCTCCTACAATGAGCAGTTCTTC. The full variable domain, its missing parts supplied by reference TRBV7-9 and TRBJ2-1, is DTGVSQNPRHKITKRGQNVTFRCDPISEHNRLYWYRQTLGQGPEFLTYFQNEAQLEKSRLLSDRFSAERPKGSFSTLEIQRTEQGDSAMYLCASSLAGGASYNEQFFGPGTRLTVL.

The V gene is TRBV28, the J gene TRBJ2-7; D is unclear. The CDR3 length is 12 residues. Looked up from germline, CDR1 is MDHEN and CDR2 is SYDVKM. V was pared by 4 bases and J by 3 bases, with 7 bases between. The CDR3 region is CASSSYGYEQYF. Written as DNA, the CDR3 is TGTGCCAGCAGTTCCTACGGCTACGAGCAGTACTTC.

This CDR3 reads CASSRDDRGGNEAFF. Written as DNA, the CDR3 is TGTGCCAGCAGCCGAGATGACAGGGGGGGCAATGAAGCTTTCTTT. This chain links TRBV7-9 with TRBJ1-1; 9 bases agree with TRBD1. This CDR3 region has 15 residues. The germline CDR1 and CDR2 sequences are SEHNR and FQNEAQ (reference sequence). With 5 bases clipped from V and 7 bases from J, the junction kept 11 bases outside the gene matches. Looking up the rest from reference TRBV7-9 and TRBJ1-1 gives the full variable domain: DTGVSQNPRHKITKRGQNVTFRCDPISEHNRLYWYRQTLGQGPEFLTYFQNEAQLEKSRLLSDRFSAERPKGSFSTLEIQRTEQGDSAMYLCASSRDDRGGNEAFFGQGTRLTVV.

This clone was recorded only once. The rearrangement links TRBV2 to TRBJ2-7; the D is unclear. CDR3 length: 13 residues. Trimming removed 3 bases from V and 3 bases from J, with 9 bases in between. CDR1 and CDR2 from the germline V gene are SNHLY and FYNNEI. The CDR3 DNA is TGTGCCAGCAGTGATTATGCGGACTACGAGCAGTACTTC. This sequence encodes CASSDYADYEQYF.

This clone was counted a single time. This chain uses TRBV7-3 with TRBJ2-7, with TRBD1 as a possible D gene (6 bases). CDR3 length equals 14 residues. Germline V gene lookup returns CDR1 SGHTA and CDR2 FQGTGA. Trimming shortened V by 0 bases and J by 2 bases, and 8 bases separated the two germline ends. CDR3 protein: CASSLTTGPYEQYF. In nucleotides, the CDR3 is TGTGCCAGCAGCTTAACTACAGGGCCCTACGAGCAGTACTTC.

The chain is built from TRBV20-1 and TRBJ2-7; the D is unclear. The CDR3 consists of 15 residues. V lost 3 bases and J lost 6, with 21 bases in between. Germline CDR1 DFQATT, CDR2 SNEGSKA (reference sequence). The CDR3 region has the DNA TGCAGTGCTAGTGGGAACCAAATCTTCCCTCTCGAGCAGTACTTC. It translates to CSASGNQIFPLEQYF.

The chain has TRBV5-1 and TRBJ2-5; 7 bases fit TRBD2. Germline V gives CDR1 SGHRS, CDR2 YFSETQ. With 4 bases clipped from V and 1 base from J, the junction kept 4 bases outside the gene matches. CDR3 length: 14 residues. CDR3 loop: CASSLGGVQETQYF. The DNA for the CDR3 is TGCGCCAGCAGCCTGGGAGGGGTCCAAGAGACCCAGTACTTC.

The chain joins TRBV19 to TRBJ2-3, with D maybe TRBD2 (5 bases). This CDR3 comprises 17 residues. V lost 3 bases, J lost 3 bases, and 19 bases lay in between. CDR1 LNHDA and CDR2 SQIVND come from the germline V gene (reference sequence). In DNA form, the CDR3 reads TGTGCCAGTAGTATTCTTTCGGGAAACTCCCGAACAGATACGCAGTATTTT. This encodes CASSILSGNSRTDTQYF.

The chain carries TRBV19 and TRBJ1-5; D might be TRBD1 (6 bases). With 3 bases removed from V and 3 bases from J, the gap between germline ends came to 15 bases. This CDR3 is built from 16 residues. CDR1 LNHDA and CDR2 SQIVND come from the germline V gene (reference sequence). CDR3 residues: CASSIRPTGLNQPQHF. CDR3 nucleotides: TGTGCCAGTAGTATCCGTCCGACAGGACTCAATCAGCCCCAGCATTTT.

The chain links TRBV24-1 to TRBJ2-3; D is perhaps TRBD1 (5 bases). Trimming removed 2 bases at V and 2 bases at J, with 10 bases between. The CDR3 totals 15 residues. Looked up from germline, CDR1 is KGHDR and CDR2 is SFDVKD. The CDR3 protein is CATSDYTGSTDTQYF. In DNA form, the CDR3 reads TGTGCCACCAGTGATTATACAGGTTCCACAGATACGCAGTATTTT.

The V and J genes are TRBV29-1 and TRBJ1-3; D gene uncertain. In germline, CDR1 is SQVTM, CDR2 ANQGSEA. The CDR3 covers 12 residues. V shed 6 bases and J shed 1 base, with 7 bases lying between them. The CDR3 loop reads CSVRSSGNTIYF. CDR3 sequence (DNA): TGCAGCGTCCGATCATCTGGAAACACCATATATTTT.

This clone was picked up one time. The genes are TRBV5-4 and TRBJ2-7, with a tentative D call TRBD1 (6 bases). CDR1 and CDR2 (germline): SGHNT, YYREEE (reference sequence). There are 13 residues in the CDR3. V was pared by 7 bases and J by 2 bases, with 13 bases between. The CDR3 spells CASGQGSTYEQYF. In nucleotides, the CDR3 is TGTGCCAGCGGTCAGGGGAGCACCTACGAGCAGTACTTC.

The chain's CDR3 is CASSIGGTSGLTDTQYF. The CDR3 DNA follows: TGTGCCAGTAGTATAGGCGGGACTAGCGGCCTCACAGATACGCAGTATTTT. This chain links TRBV19 with TRBJ2-3, with 11 positions matching TRBD2. The CDR3 covers 17 residues. In germline, CDR1 is LNHDA, CDR2 SQIVND (reference sequence). Unmatched junction bases numbered 5, after V lost 1 base and J lost 2 bases.

This CDR3 is CASSASTSGPLYEQYF. DNA of the CDR3: TGTGCCAGCAGCGCCTCGACTAGCGGGCCACTCTACGAGCAGTACTTC. The J gene is TRBJ2-7, the V gene TRBV9, with 10 bases identical to TRBD2. V shed 3 bases and J 3 bases; nucleotides not matched to a gene: 9. The CDR3 contains 16 residues. Germline loops: CDR1 SGDLS, CDR2 YYNGEE.

This clone was seen once. The gene calls are TRBV27 and TRBJ2-1, with 7 bases fitting TRBD1. CDR1 MNHEY and CDR2 SMNVEV come from the germline V gene (reference sequence). This CDR3 spans 15 amino acids. Trimming removed 2 bases from V and 3 bases from J; junction bases left unmatched: 4. CDR3 region: CASSLGQDLYNEQFF. CDR3 nucleotide sequence: TGTGCCAGCAGTTTAGGACAGGACCTCTACAATGAGCAGTTCTTC.

The chain employs TRBV13 and TRBJ2-7; 7 bases map to TRBD1. The junction had 6 bases not matched to a gene; V was cut back by 0 bases and J by 4 bases. This CDR3 has 15 residues. Germline CDR1 is PRHDT and CDR2 is FYEKMQ (reference sequence). The CDR3 protein is CASSLGGQLYYEQYF. CDR3 in DNA: TGTGCCAGCAGCTTAGGGGGACAGTTATATTACGAGCAGTACTTC. Based on the CDR3 plus reference TRBV13 and TRBJ2-7, the full variable domain is AAGVIQSPRHLIKEKRETATLKCYPIPRHDTVYWYQQGPGQDPQFLISFYEKMQSDKGSIPDRFSAQQFSDYHSELNMSSLELGDSALYFCASSLGGQLYYEQYFGPGTRLTVT.

The genes are TRBV2 and TRBJ1-4; 7 bases fit TRBD1. The CDR3 runs 16 residues. Germline V CDR1 and CDR2: SNHLY, FYNNEI. J lost 3 bases, V lost 6 bases, and 10 bases had no gene match. CDR3 nucleotides: TGTGCCAGCAGGGACCGACCAGGGGGGGCTAATGAAAAACTGTTTTTT. Translated, it gives CASRDRPGGANEKLFF. The full variable domain, rest sourced from reference TRBV2 and TRBJ1-4, is EPEVTQTPSHQVTQMGQEVILRCVPISNHLYFYWYRQILGQKVEFLVSFYNNEISEKSEIFDDQFSVERPDGSNFTLKIRSTKLEDSAMYFCASRDRPGGANEKLFFGSGTQLSVL.

V is TRBV9 and J is TRBJ2-1, with 10 bases that match TRBD2. The CDR3 extends over 15 amino acids. Losses at the gene ends were 5 bases for V and 6 bases for J; bases not matched to a gene: 8. Germline CDR1 reads SGDLS; CDR2 reads YYNGEE. CDR3 nucleotide sequence: TGTGCCAGCAGTCTGGGGGGACTAGCGCTCAATGAGCAGTTCTTC. Amino acid sequence: CASSLGGLALNEQFF.

This chain joins TRBV20-1 and TRBJ1-1, with D possibly matching TRBD1 (6 bases). Per the germline V gene, CDR1 is DFQATT and CDR2 is SNEGSKA (reference sequence). With 3 bases removed from V and 4 bases from J, the gap between germline ends came to 12 bases. The CDR3 is made up of 13 amino acids. The CDR3 here is CSASKQGTTEAFF. The CDR3 region has the DNA TGCAGTGCTAGTAAACAGGGAACCACTGAAGCTTTCTTT.

This rearrangement joins TRBV3-1 (or the pseudogene TRBV3-2) to TRBJ2-5; TRBD1 matches 7 bases. Germline values: CDR1 LGHDT, CDR2 YNNKEL (reference sequence). The V gene end was trimmed by 5 bases and the J gene end by 7 bases; junction bases not matched to a gene: 10. The CDR3 consists of 14 residues. The CDR3 region is CASSTKGALGTQYF. The DNA of the CDR3 is TGTGCCAGCAGCACAAAGGGGGCGTTAGGGACCCAGTACTTC.

The chain is built from TRBV19 and TRBJ1-1, with 7 positions matching TRBD1. The CDR3 is 15 residues long. Per germline, CDR1 LNHDA and CDR2 SQIVND (reference sequence). The V segment lost 5 bases and the J segment 8 bases; nucleotides outside the gene matches: 14. In DNA, the CDR3 is TGTGCCAGTAGTCTTGACAGGGTTGTGCCTCAGGAAGCTTTCTTT. It specifies CASSLDRVVPQEAFF. The entire variable domain, with the rest obtained from reference TRBV19 and TRBJ1-1, is as follows: DGGITQSPKYLFRKEGQNVTLSCEQNLNHDAMYWYRQDPGQGLRLIYYSQIVNDFQKGDIAEGYSVSREKKESFPLTVTSAQKNPTAFYLCASSLDRVVPQEAFFGQGTRLTVV.

The chain joins TRBV18 to TRBJ2-7, with a tentative D call TRBD1 (5 bases). This CDR3 comprises 14 residues. Looked up from germline, CDR1 is KGHSH and CDR2 is LQKENI. The V and J ends lost 3 bases and 2 bases respectively, with 11 bases between them. The CDR3 region is CASSPMTVPYEQYF. CDR3 nucleotide sequence: TGTGCCAGCTCACCCATGACAGTCCCCTACGAGCAGTACTTC.

The V gene is TRBV7-2, the J gene TRBJ1-5; 9 bases are shared with TRBD1. The CDR3 totals 15 residues. The germline gives CDR1 SGHTA, CDR2 FQGNSA. Germline trimming cut 5 bases from V and 3 bases from J; bases unmatched to any gene: 5. CDR3 in amino acids: CASSGTGSFNQPQHF. The CDR3 DNA reads TGTGCCAGCAGCGGGACAGGGTCTTTCAATCAGCCCCAGCATTTT. Full variable domain (outside the CDR3, taken from reference TRBV7-2 and TRBJ1-5): GAGVSQSPSNKVTEKGKDVELRCDPISGHTALYWYRQSLGQGLEFLIYFQGNSAPDKSGLPSDRFSAERTGGSVSTLTIQRTQQEDSAVYLCASSGTGSFNQPQHFGDGTRLSIL.